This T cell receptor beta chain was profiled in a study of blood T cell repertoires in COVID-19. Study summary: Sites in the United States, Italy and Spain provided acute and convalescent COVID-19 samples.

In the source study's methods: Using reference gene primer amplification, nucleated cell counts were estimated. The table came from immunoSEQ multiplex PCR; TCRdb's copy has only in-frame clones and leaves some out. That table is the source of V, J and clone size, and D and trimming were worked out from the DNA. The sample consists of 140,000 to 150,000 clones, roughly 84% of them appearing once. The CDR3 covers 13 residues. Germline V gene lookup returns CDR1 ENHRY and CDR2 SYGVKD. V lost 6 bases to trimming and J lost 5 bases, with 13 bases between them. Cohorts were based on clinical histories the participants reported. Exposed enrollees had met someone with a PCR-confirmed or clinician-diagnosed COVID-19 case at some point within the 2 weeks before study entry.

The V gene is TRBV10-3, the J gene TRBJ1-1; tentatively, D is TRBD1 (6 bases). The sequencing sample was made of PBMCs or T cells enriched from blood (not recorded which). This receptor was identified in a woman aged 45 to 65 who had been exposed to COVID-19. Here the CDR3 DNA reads TGTGCCATCAGCGGAGGGGGAGGGACTGAAGCTTTCTTT. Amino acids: CAISGGGGTEAFF.